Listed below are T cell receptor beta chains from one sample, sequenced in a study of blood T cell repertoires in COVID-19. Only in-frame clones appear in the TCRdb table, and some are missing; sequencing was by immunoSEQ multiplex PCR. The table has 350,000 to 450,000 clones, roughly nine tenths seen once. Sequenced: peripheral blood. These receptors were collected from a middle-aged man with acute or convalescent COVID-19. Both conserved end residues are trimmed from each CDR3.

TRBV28 ASSSPGGQGEVDTQY
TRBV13 ASSLGLDGREKLF
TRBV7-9 ASSLGPYNSPLH
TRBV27 ASSHPSGGIGYT
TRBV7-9 ASSAGKASSYEQY
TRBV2 ASGEWETQY
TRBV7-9 ASSFFFRTGSLSGNTIY
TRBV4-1 ASSHNSNQPQH
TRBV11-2 ASRLSGQETQY
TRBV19 ASSPGRAAGTEAF
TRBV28 ASSPDNEQF
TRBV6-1 ASSELTIQRDEAF
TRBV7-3 ASSQTGGGSADTQY
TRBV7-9 ASSLERVPNTEAF
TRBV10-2 ASSGAGAEQY
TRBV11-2 ASSRAGGSTDTQY
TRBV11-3 ASSSAEGSGYT
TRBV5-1 ASSLGGGSSYNEQF
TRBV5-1 ASSFVSSTENTEAF
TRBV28 ASSDATGLYTEAF
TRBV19 ASSPGVNQPQH
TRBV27 ASSLDMGPGQPQH
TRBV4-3 ASSQELLGGWADTQY
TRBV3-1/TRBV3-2 ASSPRGGSLDEQY
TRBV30 ASSQNHEQY
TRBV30 AWKVTRGGAQT
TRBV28 ASSSARNTEAF
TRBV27 ASSFGHTYEQY
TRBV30 ACDRGQLF
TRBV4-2 ASSQDWGQGQETQY
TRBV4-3 ASSQDGTGIFGYT
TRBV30 AWSVFEGGYT
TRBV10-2 ASSSTGYEQY
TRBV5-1 ASSHGLAGGGGFGIQY
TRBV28 ASSFYGTGSNQPQH
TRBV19 ASSSRQGDTQY
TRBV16 ASSQWQGSSYEQY
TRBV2 ASSLRLAGGGRETQY
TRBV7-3 ASSLRSYNEQF
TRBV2 ASSLTEDKFGSYNSPLH
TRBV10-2 ASRVAGGPYEQY
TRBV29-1 SGAGETGELF
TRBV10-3 AISSQAVSYEQY
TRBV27 ASSFGRASYEQY